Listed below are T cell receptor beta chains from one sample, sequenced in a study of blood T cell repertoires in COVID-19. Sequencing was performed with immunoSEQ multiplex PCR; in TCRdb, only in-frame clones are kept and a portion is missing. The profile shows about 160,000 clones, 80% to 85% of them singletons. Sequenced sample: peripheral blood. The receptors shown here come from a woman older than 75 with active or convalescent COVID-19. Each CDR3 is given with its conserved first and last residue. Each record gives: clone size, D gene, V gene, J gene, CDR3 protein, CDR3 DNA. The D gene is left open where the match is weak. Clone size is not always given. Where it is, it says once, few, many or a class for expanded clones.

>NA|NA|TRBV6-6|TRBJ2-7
CASVREYEQYF
TGTGCCAGCGTACGTGAGTACGAGCAGTACTTC
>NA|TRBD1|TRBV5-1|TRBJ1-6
CASSLDREGSPLHF
TGCGCCAGCAGCCTGGACAGGGAGGGTTCACCCCTCCACTTT
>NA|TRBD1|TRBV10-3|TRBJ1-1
CAIRGAGGVGMNTEAFF
TGTGCCATCAGGGGAGCAGGGGGCGTGGGAATGAACACTGAAGCTTTCTTT
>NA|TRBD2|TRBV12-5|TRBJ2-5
CASGSGTNQETQYF
TGTGCTAGTGGTTCCGGGACTAACCAAGAGACCCAGTACTTC
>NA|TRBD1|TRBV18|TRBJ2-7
CASSPGTGQSEQYF
TGTGCCAGCTCACCCGGGACAGGACAGAGCGAGCAGTACTTC
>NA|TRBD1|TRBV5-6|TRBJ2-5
CASSSSGTGWQETQYF
TGTGCCAGCAGCTCCTCCGGGACAGGATGGCAAGAGACCCAGTACTTC
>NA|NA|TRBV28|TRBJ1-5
CASGGLRSNQPQHF
TGTGCCAGCGGAGGCCTACGCAGCAATCAGCCCCAGCATTTT
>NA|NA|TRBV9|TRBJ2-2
CASSVAPSGFSGELFF
TGTGCCAGCAGCGTAGCCCCATCGGGTTTTTCAGGGGAGCTGTTTTTT
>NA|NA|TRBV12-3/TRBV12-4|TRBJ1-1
CASSRDTEAFF
TGTGCCAGCAGCAGGGACACTGAAGCTTTCTTT
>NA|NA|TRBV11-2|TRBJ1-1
CASSAGDRPTEAFF
TGTGCCAGCAGCGCCGGCGACAGACCCACTGAAGCTTTCTTT
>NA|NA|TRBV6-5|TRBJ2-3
CASNWWEAQYF
TGTGCCAGCAATTGGTGGGAGGCGCAGTATTTT
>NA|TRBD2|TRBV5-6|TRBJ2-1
CASSLYPGLAYNEQFF
TGTGCCAGCAGCTTGTATCCGGGACTAGCCTACAATGAGCAGTTCTTC
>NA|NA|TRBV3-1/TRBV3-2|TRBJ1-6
CASSQGTRHSPLHF
TGTGCCAGCAGCCAAGGGACAAGACATTCACCCCTCCACTTT
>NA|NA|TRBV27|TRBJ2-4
CASSPSSRDIQYF
TGTGCCAGCAGTCCCTCGTCCAGGGACATTCAGTACTTC
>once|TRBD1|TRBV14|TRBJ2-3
CASSQTGTGDFYGTDTQYF
TGTGCCAGCAGCCAGACCGGGACAGGGGACTTTTACGGCACAGATACGCAGTATTTT
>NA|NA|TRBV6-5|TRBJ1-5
CASSPARGVNQPQHF
TGTGCCAGCAGCCCAGCACGGGGTGTAAATCAGCCCCAGCATTTT
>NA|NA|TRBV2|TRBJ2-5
CASSEQGGSQETQYF
TGTGCCAGCAGTGAACAGGGGGGCTCCCAAGAGACCCAGTACTTC
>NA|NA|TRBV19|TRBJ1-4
CASRGDIPRGKLFF
TGTGCCAGTCGGGGGGACATCCCTCGGGGAAAACTGTTTTTT
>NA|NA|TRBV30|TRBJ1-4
CAWTEPSGGNEKLFF
TGTGCCTGGACCGAGCCCTCGGGGGGGAATGAAAAACTGTTTTTT
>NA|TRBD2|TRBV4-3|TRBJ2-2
CASSQEAGGYTGELFF
TGCGCCAGCAGCCAAGAAGCGGGGGGCTACACCGGGGAGCTGTTTTTT
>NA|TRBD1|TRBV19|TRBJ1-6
CASSILAPQGKPPLHF
TGTGCCAGTAGTATCCTAGCCCCACAGGGGAAGCCACCCCTCCACTTT
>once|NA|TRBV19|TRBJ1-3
CASSITSLAASGNTIYF
TGTGCCAGTAGTATTACGTCCCTTGCGGCCTCTGGAAACACCATATATTTT
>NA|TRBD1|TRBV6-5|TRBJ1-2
CASSPGQGSYGYTF
TGTGCCAGCAGTCCCGGACAGGGGTCCTATGGCTACACCTTC
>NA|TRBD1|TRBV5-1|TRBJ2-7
CASSRDREIYEQYF
TGCGCCAGCAGCCGGGACAGGGAGATCTACGAGCAGTACTTC
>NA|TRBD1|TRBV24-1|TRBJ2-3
CATSSPRQGDTQYF
TGTGCCACCAGTAGCCCCAGACAGGGAGATACGCAGTATTTT
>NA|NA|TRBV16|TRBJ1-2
CASSQIPPGNSHPYGYTF
TGTGCCAGCAGCCAAATCCCCCCAGGGAATTCCCACCCCTATGGCTACACCTTC
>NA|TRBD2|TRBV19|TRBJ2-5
CASRLKGLALETQYF
TGTGCCAGTAGGTTAAAAGGACTAGCACTGGAGACCCAGTACTTC
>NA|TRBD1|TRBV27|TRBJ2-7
CASSLLQGRTYEQYF
TGTGCCAGCAGTTTATTACAGGGGCGAACCTACGAGCAGTACTTC
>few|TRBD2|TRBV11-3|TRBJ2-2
CASSTALAGDAGELFF
TGTGCCAGCAGCACTGCCCTAGCGGGGGACGCCGGGGAGCTGTTTTTT
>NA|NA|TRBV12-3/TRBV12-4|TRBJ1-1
CASSFAIEAFF
TGTGCCAGCAGTTTCGCGATTGAAGCTTTCTTT
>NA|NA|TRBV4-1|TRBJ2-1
CASSQDGQGSNEQFF
TGCGCCAGCAGCCAAGATGGGCAGGGGAGCAATGAGCAGTTCTTC
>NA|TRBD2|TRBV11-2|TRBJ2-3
CASSLGLAGGLSTQYF
TGTGCCAGCAGCTTAGGACTAGCGGGGGGGTTAAGTACGCAGTATTTT
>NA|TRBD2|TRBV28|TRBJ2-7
CASQIPGGSSYEQYF
TGTGCCAGCCAAATCCCGGGGGGATCATCCTACGAGCAGTACTTC
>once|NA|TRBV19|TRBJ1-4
CASSKRGGGEKLFF
TGTGCCAGTAGTAAAAGGGGAGGTGGTGAAAAACTGTTTTTT
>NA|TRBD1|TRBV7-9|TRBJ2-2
CASRQDRGLAGELFF
TGTGCCAGCAGACAGGACAGGGGGCTGGCCGGGGAGCTGTTTTTT
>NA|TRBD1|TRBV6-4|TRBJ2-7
CASSLQQGAKPYEQYF
TGTGCCAGCAGTCTCCAGCAGGGGGCAAAACCCTACGAGCAGTACTTC
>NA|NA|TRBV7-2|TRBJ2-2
CASSRGVGELFF
TGTGCCAGCAGCCGAGGAGTTGGGGAGCTGTTTTTT
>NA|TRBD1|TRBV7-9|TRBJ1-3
CASSLGQGNTIYF
TGTGCCAGCAGCTTGGGACAGGGAAACACCATATATTTT
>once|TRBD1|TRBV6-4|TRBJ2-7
CASLGQGETYEQYF
TGTGCCAGCTTGGGACAGGGTGAGACCTACGAGCAGTACTTC
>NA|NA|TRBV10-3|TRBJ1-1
CAISNAPNTEAFF
TGTGCCATCAGTAACGCGCCGAACACTGAAGCTTTCTTT
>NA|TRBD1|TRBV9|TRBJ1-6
CASSAGWDSNSPLHF
TGTGCCAGCAGCGCTGGTTGGGACAGCAATTCACCCCTCCACTTT
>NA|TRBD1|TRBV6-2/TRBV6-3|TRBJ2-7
CASSTPGQGSGEQYF
TGTGCCAGCAGTACCCCGGGACAGGGGTCGGGAGAGCAGTACTTC
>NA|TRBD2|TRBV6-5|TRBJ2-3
CASYSGGSTDTQYF
TGTGCCAGCTATAGCGGGGGGAGCACAGATACGCAGTATTTT
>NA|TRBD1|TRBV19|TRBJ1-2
CASSSEGQGANYGYTF
TGTGCCAGTAGTTCGGAGGGACAGGGGGCTAACTATGGCTACACCTTC
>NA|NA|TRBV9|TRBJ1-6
CASSPQGGANSPLHF
TGTGCCAGCAGCCCTCAGGGCGGGGCTAATTCACCCCTCCACTTT